This T cell receptor beta chain is drawn from a study of blood T cell repertoires in COVID-19. Study summary: T cells, B-cell-depleted T cells, or PBMCs provided the cDNA or gDNA that served as material.

This clone was observed a few times. CDR1 and CDR2 (germline): SGHAT, FQNNGV. This CDR3 region has 14 residues. Trimming stripped 1 base from V and 0 bases from J, with 6 bases between. In the original workflow: By means of reference gene primer amplification, nucleated cell counts were estimated. Data came from immunoSEQ multiplex PCR; TCRdb stores just in-frame clones and leaves some out. That table gives V, J and clone size, and the DNA gave D and trimming. The data hold roughly 250,000 clones, with 84% observed a single time. The sequence derives from a human donor in a cohort sampled during active COVID-19. The sequenced sample was peripheral blood. V and J are TRBV11-2 and TRBJ1-2; the D gene is possibly TRBD1 (5 bases). The CDR3 DNA reads as TGTGCCAGCAGCTTAGGACAGTCTAACTATGGCTACACCTTC. Amino acids: CASSLGQSNYGYTF.